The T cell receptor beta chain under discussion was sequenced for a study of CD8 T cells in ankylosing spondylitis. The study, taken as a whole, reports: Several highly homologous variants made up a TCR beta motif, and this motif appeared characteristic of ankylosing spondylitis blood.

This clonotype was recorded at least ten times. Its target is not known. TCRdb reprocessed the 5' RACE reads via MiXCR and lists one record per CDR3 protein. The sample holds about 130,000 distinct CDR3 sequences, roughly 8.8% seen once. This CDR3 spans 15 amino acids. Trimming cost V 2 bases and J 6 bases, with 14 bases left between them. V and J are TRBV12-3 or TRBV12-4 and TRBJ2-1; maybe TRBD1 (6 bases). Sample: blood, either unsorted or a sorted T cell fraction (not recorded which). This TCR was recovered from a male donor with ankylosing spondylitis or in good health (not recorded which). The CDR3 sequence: CASSLFRGRGNEQFF. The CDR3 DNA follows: TGTGCCAGCAGTTTATTTAGGGGCAGGGGCAATGAGCAGTTCTTC.